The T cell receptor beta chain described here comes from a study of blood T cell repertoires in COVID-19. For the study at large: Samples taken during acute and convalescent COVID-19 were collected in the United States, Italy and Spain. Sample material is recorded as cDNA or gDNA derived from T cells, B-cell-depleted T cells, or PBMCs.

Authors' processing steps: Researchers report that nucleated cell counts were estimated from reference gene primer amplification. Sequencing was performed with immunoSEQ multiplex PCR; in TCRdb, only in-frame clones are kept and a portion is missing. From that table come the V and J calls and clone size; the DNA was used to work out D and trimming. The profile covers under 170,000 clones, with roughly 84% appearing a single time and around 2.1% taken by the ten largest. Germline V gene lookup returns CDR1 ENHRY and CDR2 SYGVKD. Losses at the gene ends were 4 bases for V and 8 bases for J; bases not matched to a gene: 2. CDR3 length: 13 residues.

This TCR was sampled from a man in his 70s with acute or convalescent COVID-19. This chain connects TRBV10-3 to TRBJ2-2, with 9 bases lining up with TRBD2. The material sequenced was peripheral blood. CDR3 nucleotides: TGTGCCATCAGTGTAACTAGCGGGGGGGAGCTGTTTTTT. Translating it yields CAISVTSGGELFF.